This is a list of T cell receptor beta chains from one sample in a study of response to subunit inactivated influenza vaccine. One entry per CDR3 protein, called by TCRdb with MiXCR from the RT-PCR reads. Of around 150,000 distinct CDR3 sequences in the sample, about 11% were seen once. Sample: non-naive T cells sorted from PBMCs, taken about 40 days after vaccination. These receptors all come from a man in his fifties or sixties who received an inactivated influenza vaccine. CDR3s include the opening cysteine and the closing phenylalanine or tryptophan. The D gene is left open where the match is weak. The size field is filled for only some rows; it gives once, few, many or a size class.

few	TRBD2	TRBJ2-3	TRBV5-6	TGTGCCAGCAGCAGGACTAGCACGATGCAGTATTTT	CASSRTSTMQYF
-	TRBD2	TRBJ2-3	TRBV2	TGTGCCAGCAGAGCAATAGCGGGGGGCCCGGATACGCAGTATTTT	CASRAIAGGPDTQYF
many	-	TRBJ1-2	TRBV6-5	TGTGCCAGCAGTTACGGTTCAGGGGCCAACTATGGCTACACCTTC	CASSYGSGANYGYTF
many	-	TRBJ1-5	TRBV4-2	TGTGCCAGCAGCCAAGTGGGGTCCAATCAGCCCCAGCATTTT	CASSQVGSNQPQHF
few	-	TRBJ2-7	TRBV12-3/TRBV12-4	TGTGCCAGCAGTGTTACCGCCTACGAGCAGTACTTC	CASSVTAYEQYF
few	TRBD2	TRBJ2-1	TRBV5-1	TGCGCCAGCAGCTTGGCCCTAGCGGCTGGCGATGAGCAGTTCTTC	CASSLALAAGDEQFF
many	TRBD1	TRBJ1-1	TRBV11-2	TGTGCCAGCAGCTTAAGCAGGGGGCGAGGGAACACTGAAGCTTTCTTT	CASSLSRGRGNTEAFF
-	TRBD1	TRBJ2-2	TRBV6-2/TRBV6-3	TGTGCCAGCAGTTACCCAAGGACAGGGAACACCGGGGAGCTGTTTTTT	CASSYPRTGNTGELFF
-	-	TRBJ2-5	TRBV6-2/TRBV6-3	TGTGCCAGCAGTTACTCGGGGGCCCACCAAGAGACCCAGTACTTC	CASSYSGAHQETQYF
-	-	TRBJ1-1	TRBV29-1	TGCAGCGTTGCCCCTGAAAAGGGACACAACTTT	CSVAPEKGHNF
-	-	TRBJ2-2	TRBV15	TGTGCCACCAGCAGAGATAGGGGGTTGGCCGGGGAGCTGTTTTTT	CATSRDRGLAGELFF
many	-	TRBJ2-1	TRBV4-3	TGCGCCAGCAGCCAAGATCCTCGAAGGGTGAGATACAATGAGCAGTTCTTC	CASSQDPRRVRYNEQFF
few	-	TRBJ2-3	TRBV20-1	TGCAGCGCGACCCGGGGCTATACGACTGGCACAGATACGCAGTATTTT	CSATRGYTTGTDTQYF
many	-	TRBJ2-2	TRBV7-9	TGTGCCAGCAGCCTAACTATTATCGGGGAGCTGTTTTTT	CASSLTIIGELFF
few	-	TRBJ2-2	TRBV7-9	TGTGCCAGCAGGCTCAGGGGGGAATACACCGGGGAGCTGTTTTTT	CASRLRGEYTGELFF
few	-	TRBJ2-3	TRBV5-1	TGCGCCAGCAGCGAAGGGTACAGGGCAGATACGCAGTATTTT	CASSEGYRADTQYF
few	TRBD2	TRBJ2-7	TRBV20-1	TGCAGTGCTGGGGGACTAATCGGCGAGCAGTACTTC	CSAGGLIGEQYF
few	TRBD1	TRBJ2-2	TRBV28	TGTGCCAGCAGAAGACAGGGGCGAAACACCGGGGAGCTGTTTTTT	CASRRQGRNTGELFF
-	TRBD2	TRBJ2-2	TRBV7-9	TGTGCCAGCAGCATTAGCGGGGGGGACACCGGGGAGCTGTTTTTT	CASSISGGDTGELFF
few	-	TRBJ2-3	TRBV5-1	TGCGCCAGCAGCTCCCCCCCCACAGATACGCAGTATTTT	CASSSPPTDTQYF
-	-	TRBJ2-1	TRBV4-3	TGCGCCAGCAGCCAAGATGCAGGGGCAGACAATGAGCAGTTCTTC	CASSQDAGADNEQFF
-	-	TRBJ2-2	TRBV10-3	TGTGCCATCAGAGGCCACCGCCAGGGGCAGGCTGGGGAGCTGTTTTTT	CAIRGHRQGQAGELFF
few	-	TRBJ1-3	TRBV5-1	TGCGCCAGCAGCTTGGTGGGAGACACCATATATTTT	CASSLVGDTIYF
many	-	TRBJ1-1	TRBV7-2	TGTGCCAGCAGCGGGCAACTGATCAAGAACACTGAAGCTTTCTTT	CASSGQLIKNTEAFF
-	-	TRBJ1-5	TRBV18	TGTGCCAGCTCACGGAGCAATCAGCCCCAGCATTTT	CASSRSNQPQHF
-	-	TRBJ1-5	TRBV5-6	TGTGCCAGCAGCTTGTGGCTCGATAATCAGCCCCAGCATTTT	CASSLWLDNQPQHF
-	-	TRBJ2-2	TRBV6-2/TRBV6-3	TGTGCCAGCAGCCGACCTCTAGGTGGGGCGAACACCGGGGAGCTGTTTTTT	CASSRPLGGANTGELFF